This passage covers 9 T cell receptor beta chains from one sample sequenced in a study of identical twins. TCRdb called the 5' RACE reads again in MiXCR, with one record for every CDR3 protein. The sample lists approximately 680,000 distinct CDR3 sequences; 7.1% were seen once. The same sample was also used in a study of yellow fever vaccine responses in identical twins.

Sequenced material: PBMCs. The receptors were sampled from a woman younger than 30 in good health.

This clonotype has a handful of counts. This sequence joins TRBV7-7 and TRBJ1-2, with 8 bases lining up with TRBD1. This CDR3 spans 14 amino acids. Per the germline V gene, CDR1 is SSHAT and CDR2 is FNYEAQ (reference sequence). Losses at the gene ends were 5 bases for V and 6 bases for J; bases not matched to a gene: 8. Here the CDR3 reads CASSGGDRGHGYTF. The CDR3 bases are TGTGCCAGCAGCGGAGGAGACAGGGGCCATGGCTACACCTTC.

This clonotype was seen a single time. This chain connects TRBV5-1 to TRBJ1-6, with 7 bases that match TRBD1. The CDR3 is 16 amino acids. Germline V gene sequence: CDR1 SGHRS, CDR2 YFSETQ. J gave up 10 bases and V 3 bases, and 13 bases lay outside the gene matches. CDR3 region: CASSSGAGGDNSPLHF. The CDR3 bases are TGCGCCAGCAGCTCGGGGGCAGGGGGTGACAACTCACCCCTCCACTTT.

In its sample, this clonotype was seen many times. The chain recombines TRBV15 with TRBJ2-5; D possibly corresponds to TRBD2 (5 bases). The V gene's germline CDR1 is LNHNV and CDR2 YYDKDF (reference sequence). V lost 0 bases and J lost 3, with 11 bases in between. The CDR3 is 15 amino acids. The CDR3 loop is CATSRDPSSEETQYF. DNA for the CDR3: TGTGCCACCAGCAGAGATCCTAGCTCTGAAGAGACCCAGTACTTC. Based on the CDR3 plus reference TRBV15 and TRBJ2-5, the full variable domain is DAMVIQNPRYQVTQFGKPVTLSCSQTLNHNVMYWYQQKSSQAPKLLFHYYDKDFNNEADTPDNFQSRRPNTSFCFLDIRSPGLGDTAMYLCATSRDPSSEETQYFGPGTRLLVL.

This chain links TRBV10-3 with TRBJ1-2; tentative D call: TRBD1 (5 bases). V was trimmed by 4 bases and J by 6 bases, leaving 12 bases between them. CDR3 length: 13 amino acids. Germline V gene lookup returns CDR1 ENHRY and CDR2 SYGVKD. The CDR3 region is CAISASRDHGYTF. DNA of the CDR3: TGTGCCATCAGTGCTTCCAGGGACCATGGCTACACCTTC.

This clonotype has at least ten counts. The chain joins TRBV7-9 to TRBJ1-2, with 9 bases lining up with TRBD1. The length of the CDR3 is 16 residues. Losses at the gene ends were 3 bases for V and 3 bases for J; bases not matched to a gene: 8. Germline assignment: CDR1 SEHNR and CDR2 FQNEAQ (reference sequence). This chain's CDR3 is CASSFGTGSDYYGYTF. The CDR3 DNA sequence: TGTGCCAGCAGCTTCGGGACAGGGTCGGACTACTATGGCTACACCTTC.

This clonotype was seen more than once but under ten times. This chain uses TRBV5-1 with TRBJ2-1, with TRBD2 matching over 13 bases. CDR1 SGHRS and CDR2 YFSETQ come from the germline V gene. This CDR3 is built from 15 residues. V was pared by 1 base and J by 8 bases, with 3 bases of the junction left unmatched. The CDR3 sequence: CASSLITSGRDEQFF. The CDR3 nucleotides read TGCGCCAGCAGCTTGATTACTAGCGGGAGGGATGAGCAGTTCTTC.

There are a few counts of this clonotype. The J gene is TRBJ2-2, the V gene TRBV11-2; the match to TRBD2 covers 10 bases. This CDR3 spans 18 amino acids. V gave up 6 bases and J gave up 7 bases; unmatched junction bases: 17. The V gene's germline CDR1 is SGHAT and CDR2 FQNNGV. CDR3 DNA: TGTGCCAGCAGTCGAAAAGGAGCGGGAGGGATTCCCATCGGGGAGCTGTTTTTT. Amino acids: CASSRKGAGGIPIGELFF.

The V and J genes are TRBV20-1 and TRBJ2-1, with 8 bases that match TRBD2. CDR1 and CDR2 (germline): DFQATT, SNEGSKA (reference sequence). This CDR3 contains 14 residues. With 6 bases clipped from V and 9 bases from J, the junction kept 13 bases outside the gene matches. CDR3 sequence (DNA): TGCAGTGCACAAACGGGACTAGACCATGGTGAGCAGTTCTTC. As protein: CSAQTGLDHGEQFF.

This clonotype has a handful of counts. V and J are TRBV2 and TRBJ1-5; 9 bases are a match to TRBD1. With 6 bases clipped from V and 4 bases from J, the junction kept 7 bases outside the gene matches. CDR3 size: 15 residues. Germline V gene sequence: CDR1 SNHLY, CDR2 FYNNEI. The CDR3 spells CASRREQGANQPQHF. The CDR3 DNA reads TGTGCCAGCAGGAGAGAACAGGGGGCGAATCAGCCCCAGCATTTT.